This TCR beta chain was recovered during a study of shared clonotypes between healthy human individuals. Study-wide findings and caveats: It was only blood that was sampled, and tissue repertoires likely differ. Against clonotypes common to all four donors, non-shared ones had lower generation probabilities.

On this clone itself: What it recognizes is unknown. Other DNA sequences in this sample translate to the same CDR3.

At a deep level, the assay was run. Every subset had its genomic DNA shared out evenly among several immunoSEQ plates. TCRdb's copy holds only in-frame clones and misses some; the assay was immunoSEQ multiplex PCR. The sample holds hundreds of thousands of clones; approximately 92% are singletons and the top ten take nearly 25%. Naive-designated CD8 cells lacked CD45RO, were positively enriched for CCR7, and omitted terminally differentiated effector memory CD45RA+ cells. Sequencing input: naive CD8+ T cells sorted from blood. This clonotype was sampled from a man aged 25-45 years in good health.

In nucleotides, the CDR3 is TGTGCCAGCAGTTTTTCCCGGAGCTCCTACGAGCAGTACTTC. Its protein product is CASSFSRSSYEQYF. V gene TRBV27 combines with J gene TRBJ2-7, with D hard to call. Between the trimmed V and J ends, which lost 3 bases and 0 bases, there was a span of 9 bases. Germline V gives CDR1 MNHEY, CDR2 SMNVEV (reference sequence). The CDR3 contains 14 residues.